The clone carrying this T cell receptor (beta chain) was detected only a few times. This clone may be a read error of a much larger clone one base away. This CDR3 region has 14 residues. The germline gives CDR1 SNHLY, CDR2 FYNNEI. V lost 6 bases, J lost 1 base, and 11 bases lay in between. The source material, RNA transcripts, was used to amplify TCR beta CDR3 regions. First-round RT-PCR of the TCR CDR3 relied on the HTBI primer set. A single record per CDR3 protein comes from TCRdb applying MiXCR to the multiplex PCR reads. The table has 500,000 or so distinct CDR3 sequences, roughly a sixth seen once. This entry comes from a study of T cells in Graves' hyperthyroidism and ophthalmopathy.

The chain recombines TRBV2 with TRBJ2-3, with D tentatively TRBD2 (5 bases). This clonotype was obtained from a woman aged 25 to 45 with Graves' ophthalmopathy. Material for sequencing was blood. The CDR3 region is CASRLDGGTDTQYF. The CDR3 bases are TGTGCCAGCAGACTCGACGGGGGCACAGATACGCAGTATTTT.